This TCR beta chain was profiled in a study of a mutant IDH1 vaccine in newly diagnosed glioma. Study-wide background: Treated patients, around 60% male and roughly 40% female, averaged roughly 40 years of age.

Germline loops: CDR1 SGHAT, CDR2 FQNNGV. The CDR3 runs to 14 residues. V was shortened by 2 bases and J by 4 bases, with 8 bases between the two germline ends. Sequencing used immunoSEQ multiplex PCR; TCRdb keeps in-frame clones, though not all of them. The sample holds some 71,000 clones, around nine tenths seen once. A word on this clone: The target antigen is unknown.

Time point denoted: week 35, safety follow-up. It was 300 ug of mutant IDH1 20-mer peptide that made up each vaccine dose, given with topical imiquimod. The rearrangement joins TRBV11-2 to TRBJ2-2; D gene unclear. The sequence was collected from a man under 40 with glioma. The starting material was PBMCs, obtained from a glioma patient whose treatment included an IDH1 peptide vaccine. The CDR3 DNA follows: TGTGCCAGCAGCTTACGGTATTCCACCGGGGAGCTGTTTTTT. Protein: CASSLRYSTGELFF.